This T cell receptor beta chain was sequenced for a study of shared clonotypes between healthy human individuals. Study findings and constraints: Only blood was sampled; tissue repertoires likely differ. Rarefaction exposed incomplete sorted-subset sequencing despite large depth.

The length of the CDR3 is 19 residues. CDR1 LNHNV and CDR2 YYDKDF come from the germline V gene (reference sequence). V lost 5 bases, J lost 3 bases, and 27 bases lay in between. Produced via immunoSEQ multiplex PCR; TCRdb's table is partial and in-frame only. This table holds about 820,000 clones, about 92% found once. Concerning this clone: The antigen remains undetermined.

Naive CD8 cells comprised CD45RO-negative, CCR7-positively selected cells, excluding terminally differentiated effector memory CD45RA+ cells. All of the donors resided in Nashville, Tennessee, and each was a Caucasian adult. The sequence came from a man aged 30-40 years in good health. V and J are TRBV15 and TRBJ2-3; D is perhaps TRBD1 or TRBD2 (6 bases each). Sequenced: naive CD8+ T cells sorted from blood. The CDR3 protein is CATSSTRPLVGGRTDTQYF. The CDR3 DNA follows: TGTGCCACCAGCTCTACGAGGCCGCTCGTAGGGGGGAGGACAGATACGCAGTATTTT.